The 5 T cell receptor beta chains below all came from one sample that was sequenced in a study of cytomegalovirus exposure and HLA in healthy donors. Both 60 Vbeta primers and 13 Jbeta primers went into the PCR. The table came from immunoSEQ multiplex PCR; TCRdb's copy has only in-frame clones and leaves some out. There are 250,000 to 350,000 clones in the sample; 86% occur only once, and roughly 4% lies in the top ten. The sample taken for sequencing was PBMCs. The source of these receptors is a man aged 35 to 55 in good health and CMV-seropositive.

The chain has TRBV28 and TRBJ1-2; D is unclear. The CDR3 spans 13 residues. With 6 bases removed from V and 2 bases from J, the gap between germline ends came to 10 bases. In germline, CDR1 is MDHEN, CDR2 SYDVKM. The DNA for the CDR3 is TGTGCCAGCAGACGGCAGGCAAACTATGGCTACACCTTC. Amino acids: CASRRQANYGYTF.

The chain employs TRBV7-9 and TRBJ2-1; D perhaps matches TRBD2 (5 bases). Looked up from germline, CDR1 is SEHNR and CDR2 is FQNEAQ (reference sequence). The CDR3 is 15 residues long. V lost 5 bases and J 8 bases, leaving 19 bases between the germline ends. The CDR3 DNA reads as TGTGCCAGCAGCGACCAGAGAGAGGGCCTCTATGAGCAGTTCTTC. This codes for CASSDQREGLYEQFF.

The rearrangement uses TRBV30 and TRBJ2-2; tentative D call: TRBD1 (5 bases). CDR3 length: 15 residues. The germline gives CDR1 GTSNPN, CDR2 SVGIG (reference sequence). Trimming removed 0 bases from V and 0 bases from J, with 8 bases in between. The CDR3 spells CAWSVTGPNTGELFF. In DNA form, the CDR3 reads TGTGCCTGGAGTGTTACAGGACCGAACACCGGGGAGCTGTTTTTT.

The rearrangement joins TRBV25-1 to TRBJ2-7; D gene ambiguous. V lost 6 bases and J 2 bases, leaving 5 bases between the germline ends. Germline CDR1 and CDR2: MGHDK and SYGVNS. CDR3 length equals 11 residues. DNA for the CDR3: TGTGCCAGCAGCCGGGCCTACGAGCAGTACTTC. Translation gives CASSRAYEQYF.

Details on this clone: Other DNA sequences from this sample encode an identical CDR3 as well. V is TRBV5-1 and J is TRBJ2-1; TRBD2 matches at 11 bases. J lost 4 bases, V lost 4 bases, and 4 bases had no gene match. The CDR3 runs to 15 residues. Germline V gene lookup returns CDR1 SGHRS and CDR2 YFSETQ. For the CDR3, the DNA is TGCGCCAGCAGCCTCGGGACTAGCGGATACAATGAGCAGTTCTTC. It specifies CASSLGTSGYNEQFF.